The present entry profiles one T cell receptor beta chain with its context. Its antigen is unknown. At one boundary the junction diverges from the germline segment, which might be a read error. The data are from a study of T cell repertoires in cytomegalovirus infection. Study-wide findings and caveats: Summed frequency of shared TCR beta families picked out CMV carriers who also had the relevant HLA.

There are 12 residues in the CDR3. The germline gives CDR1 ENHRY, CDR2 SYGVKD. From the reads, TCRdb called clonotypes with MiXCR, one entry per CDR3 protein. The table lists around 340,000 distinct CDR3 sequences, 25% to 35% of them singletons. The source is a human donor in good health (CMV status not recorded). Some clones in this sample may be carry-over from other donors' samples. The chain carries TRBV10-3 and TRBJ2-6; no firm D call. The sample here was cultured PBMCs, taken from culture after CMV antigen stimulation. This CDR3 is CAVGYGANVLTF. As DNA, the CDR3 is TGCGCCGTAGGCTATGGGGCCAACGTCCTGACTTTC.